This T cell receptor (beta chain) was sequenced during a study of cytotoxic CD8 clonotypes in ibrutinib-treated CLL. In the study overall: The study included 11 relapsed/refractory and under 16 treatment-naive patients; approximately 17 had IGHV unmutated disease. Recorded responses included about 25 partial and 2 complete; following median about 68 months, approximately 14 stayed remitted and roughly 12 progressed. Whole-study findings and limits: Contraction or stability on treatment characterized the public clonotypes, which were uncommon.

With cryopreserved PBMCs as the source, approximately 2 micrograms of genomic DNA went to TCR beta libraries. Losses at the gene ends were 0 bases for V and 1 base for J; bases not matched to a gene: 4. Germline CDR1 ENHRY, CDR2 SYGVKD. This CDR3 is built from 16 residues. Remarks on this clone: Its target is unknown.

The table came from immunoSEQ multiplex PCR; TCRdb's copy has only in-frame clones and leaves some out. The data hold about 130,000 clones, with roughly 83% observed a single time. J is TRBJ2-7 and V is TRBV10-3; 9 nucleotides match TRBD2. This receptor was identified in a human donor with chronic lymphocytic leukemia. The sample consisted of PBMCs, taken after 12 months of ibrutinib treatment. CDR3 amino acids: CAISESGAGGSYEQYF. In DNA, the CDR3 is TGTGCCATCAGTGAGTCAGGAGCGGGAGGTTCCTACGAGCAGTACTTC.